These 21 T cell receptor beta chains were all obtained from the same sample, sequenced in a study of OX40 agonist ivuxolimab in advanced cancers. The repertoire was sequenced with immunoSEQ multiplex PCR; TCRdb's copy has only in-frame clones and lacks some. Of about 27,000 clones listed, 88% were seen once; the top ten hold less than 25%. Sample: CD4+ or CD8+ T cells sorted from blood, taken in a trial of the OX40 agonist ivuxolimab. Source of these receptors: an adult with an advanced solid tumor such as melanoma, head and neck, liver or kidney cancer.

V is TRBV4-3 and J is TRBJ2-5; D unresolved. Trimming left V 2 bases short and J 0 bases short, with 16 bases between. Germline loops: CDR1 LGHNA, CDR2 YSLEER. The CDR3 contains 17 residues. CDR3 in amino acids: CASSQLQDVANQETQYF. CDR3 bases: TGCGCCAGCAGCCAACTTCAGGACGTAGCAAACCAAGAGACCCAGTACTTC.

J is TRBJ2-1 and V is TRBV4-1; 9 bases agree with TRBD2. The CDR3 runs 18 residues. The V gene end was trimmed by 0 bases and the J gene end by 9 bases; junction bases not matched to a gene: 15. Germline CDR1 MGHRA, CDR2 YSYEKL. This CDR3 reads CASSQDAQTPSGTGEQFF. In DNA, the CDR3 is TGCGCCAGCAGCCAAGATGCACAGACACCTAGCGGGACGGGTGAGCAGTTCTTC.

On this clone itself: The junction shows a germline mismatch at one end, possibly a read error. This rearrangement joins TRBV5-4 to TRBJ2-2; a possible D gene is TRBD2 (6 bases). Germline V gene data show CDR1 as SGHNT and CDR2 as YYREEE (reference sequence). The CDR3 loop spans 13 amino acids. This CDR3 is CASSQGDSGELFF. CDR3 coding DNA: TGCGCCAGCAGCCAAGGGGACTCCGGGGAGCTGTTTTTT. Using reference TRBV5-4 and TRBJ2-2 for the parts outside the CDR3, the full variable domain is ETGVTQSPTHLIKTRGQQVTLRCSSQSGHNTVSWYQQALGQGPQFIFQYYREEENGRGNFPPRFSGLQFPNYSSELNVNALELDDSALYLCASSQGDSGELFFGEGSRLTVL.

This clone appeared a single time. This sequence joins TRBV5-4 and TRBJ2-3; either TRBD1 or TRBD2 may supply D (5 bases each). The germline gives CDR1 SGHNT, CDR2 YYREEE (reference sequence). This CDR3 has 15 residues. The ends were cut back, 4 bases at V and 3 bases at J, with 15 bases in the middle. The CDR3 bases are TGTGCCAGCAGCGTGGGGACCACTAGTACAGATACGCAGTATTTT. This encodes CASSVGTTSTDTQYF.

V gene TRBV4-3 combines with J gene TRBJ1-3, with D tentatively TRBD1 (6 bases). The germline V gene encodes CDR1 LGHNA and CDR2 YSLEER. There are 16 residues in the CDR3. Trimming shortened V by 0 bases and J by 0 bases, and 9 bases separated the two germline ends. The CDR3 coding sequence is TGCGCCAGCAGCCAAGACCGGGACAACTCTGGAAACACCATATATTTT. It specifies CASSQDRDNSGNTIYF.

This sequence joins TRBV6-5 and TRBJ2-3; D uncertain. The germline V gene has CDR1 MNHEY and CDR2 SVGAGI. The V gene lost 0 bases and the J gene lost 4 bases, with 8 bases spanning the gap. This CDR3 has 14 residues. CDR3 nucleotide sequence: TGTGCCAGCAGTTACTCGGCTCTAGCAGATACGCAGTATTTT. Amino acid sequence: CASSYSALADTQYF.

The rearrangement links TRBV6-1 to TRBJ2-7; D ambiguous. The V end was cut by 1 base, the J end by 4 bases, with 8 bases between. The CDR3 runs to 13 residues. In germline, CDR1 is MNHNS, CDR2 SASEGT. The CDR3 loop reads CASSEVGTYEQYF. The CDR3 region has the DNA TGTGCCAGCAGTGAAGTCGGTACGTACGAGCAGTACTTC.

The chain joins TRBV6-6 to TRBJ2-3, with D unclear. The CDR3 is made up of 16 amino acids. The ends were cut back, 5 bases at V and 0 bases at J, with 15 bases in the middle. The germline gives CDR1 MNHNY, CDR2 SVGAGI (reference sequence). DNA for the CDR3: TGTGCCAGCAGTCCCTATAAGCCCCTTAGCACAGATACGCAGTATTTT. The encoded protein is CASSPYKPLSTDTQYF.

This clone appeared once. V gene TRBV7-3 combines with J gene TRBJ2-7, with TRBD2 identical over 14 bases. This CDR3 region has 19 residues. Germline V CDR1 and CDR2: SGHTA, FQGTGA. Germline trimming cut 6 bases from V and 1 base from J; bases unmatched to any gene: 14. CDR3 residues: CASSQIGTSGSKVSYEQYF. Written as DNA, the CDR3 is TGTGCCAGCAGTCAAATTGGGACTAGCGGGAGCAAAGTGTCCTACGAGCAGTACTTC.

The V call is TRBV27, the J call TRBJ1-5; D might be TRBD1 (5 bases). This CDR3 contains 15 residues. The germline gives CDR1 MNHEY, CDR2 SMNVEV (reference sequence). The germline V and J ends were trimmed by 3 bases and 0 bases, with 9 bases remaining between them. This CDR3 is CASSFGGISNQPQHF. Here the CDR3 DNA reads TGTGCCAGCAGTTTCGGGGGGATTAGCAATCAGCCCCAGCATTTT.

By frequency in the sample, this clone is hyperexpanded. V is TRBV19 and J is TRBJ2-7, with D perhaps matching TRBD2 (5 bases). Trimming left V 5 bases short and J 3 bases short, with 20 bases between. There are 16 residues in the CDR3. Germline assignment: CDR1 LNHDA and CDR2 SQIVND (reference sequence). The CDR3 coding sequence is TGTGCCAGTAGTCGAGGGTTGCAAGGTGTGGGCTACGAGCAGTACTTC. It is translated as CASSRGLQGVGYEQYF.

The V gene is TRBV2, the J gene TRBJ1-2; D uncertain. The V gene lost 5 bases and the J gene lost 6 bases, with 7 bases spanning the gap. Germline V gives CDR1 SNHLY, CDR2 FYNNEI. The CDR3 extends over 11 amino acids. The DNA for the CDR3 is TGTGCCAGCAGTCAGTGGGATGGCTACACCTTC. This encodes CASSQWDGYTF.

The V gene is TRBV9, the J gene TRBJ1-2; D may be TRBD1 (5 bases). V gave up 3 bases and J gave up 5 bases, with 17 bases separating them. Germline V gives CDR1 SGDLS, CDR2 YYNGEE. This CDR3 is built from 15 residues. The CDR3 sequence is CASSGGGVASYGYTF. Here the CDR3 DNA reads TGTGCCAGCAGCGGCGGGGGGGTTGCGTCGTATGGCTACACCTTC.

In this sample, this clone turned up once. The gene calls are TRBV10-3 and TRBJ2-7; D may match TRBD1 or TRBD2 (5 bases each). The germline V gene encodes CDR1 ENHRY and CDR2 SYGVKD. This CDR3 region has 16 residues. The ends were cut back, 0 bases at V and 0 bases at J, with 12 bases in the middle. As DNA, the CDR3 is TGTGCCATCAGTGAGTCGTTCGGGGCCCACTCCTACGAGCAGTACTTC. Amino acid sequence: CAISESFGAHSYEQYF.

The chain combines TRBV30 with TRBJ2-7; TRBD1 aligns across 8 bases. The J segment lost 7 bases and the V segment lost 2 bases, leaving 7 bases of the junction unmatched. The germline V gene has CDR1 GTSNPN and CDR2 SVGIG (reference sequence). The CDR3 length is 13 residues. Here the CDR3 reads CAWSSQGAGEQYF. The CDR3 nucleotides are TGTGCCTGGAGTTCTCAGGGGGCTGGAGAGCAGTACTTC.

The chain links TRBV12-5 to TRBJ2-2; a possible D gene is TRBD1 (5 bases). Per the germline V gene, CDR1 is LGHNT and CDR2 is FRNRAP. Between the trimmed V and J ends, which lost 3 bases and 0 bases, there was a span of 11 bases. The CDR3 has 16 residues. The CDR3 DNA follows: TGTGCTAGTGGTTTTGGGGCCTACGCGAACACCGGGGAGCTGTTTTTT. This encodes CASGFGAYANTGELFF.

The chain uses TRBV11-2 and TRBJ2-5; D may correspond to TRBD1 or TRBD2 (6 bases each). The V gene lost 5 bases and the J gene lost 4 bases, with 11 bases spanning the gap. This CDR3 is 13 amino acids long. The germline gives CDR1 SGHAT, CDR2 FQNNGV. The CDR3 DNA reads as TGTGCCAGCAGCCCAGGAGGGGGAGAGACCCAGTACTTC. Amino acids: CASSPGGGETQYF.

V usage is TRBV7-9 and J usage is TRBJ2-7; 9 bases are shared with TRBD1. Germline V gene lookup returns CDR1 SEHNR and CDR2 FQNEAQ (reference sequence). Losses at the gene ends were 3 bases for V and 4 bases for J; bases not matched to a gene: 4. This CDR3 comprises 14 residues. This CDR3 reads CASSFRDRVYEQYF. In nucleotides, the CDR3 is TGTGCCAGCAGCTTTCGGGACAGGGTATACGAGCAGTACTTC.

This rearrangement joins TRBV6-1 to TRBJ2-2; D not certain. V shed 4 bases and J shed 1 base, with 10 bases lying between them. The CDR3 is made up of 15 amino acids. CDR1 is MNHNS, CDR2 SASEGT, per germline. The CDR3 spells CASSASTRNTGELFF. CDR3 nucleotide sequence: TGTGCCAGCAGTGCTTCGACCAGGAACACCGGGGAGCTGTTTTTT.

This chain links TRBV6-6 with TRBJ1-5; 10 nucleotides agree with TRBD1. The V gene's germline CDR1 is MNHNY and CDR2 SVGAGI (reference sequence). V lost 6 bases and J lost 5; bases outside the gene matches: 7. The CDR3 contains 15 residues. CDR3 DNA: TGTGCCAGCAGAGTGTCCGGGACAGGGGATCAGCCCCAGCATTTT. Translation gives CASRVSGTGDQPQHF.

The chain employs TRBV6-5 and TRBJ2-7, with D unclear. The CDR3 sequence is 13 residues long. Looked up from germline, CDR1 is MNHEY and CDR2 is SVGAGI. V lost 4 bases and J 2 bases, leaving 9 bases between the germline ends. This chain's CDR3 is CASSLSSTYEQYF. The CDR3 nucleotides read TGTGCCAGCAGTTTGAGTAGCACCTACGAGCAGTACTTC.